What follows are 10 T cell receptor beta chains derived from one specimen sequenced in a study of blood T cell repertoires in COVID-19. The protocol was immunoSEQ multiplex PCR, while the TCRdb copy is restricted to in-frame clones and leaves out a portion. This sample has tens of thousands of clones, with approximately 80% found just once. The specimen sequenced was peripheral blood. Receptors originate from a human donor in a cohort sampled during active COVID-19.

This chain uses TRBV28 with TRBJ2-5, with a tentative D call TRBD1 (6 bases). V was clipped by 7 bases and J by 3 bases, with 6 bases between them. CDR1 MDHEN and CDR2 SYDVKM come from the germline V gene. The length of the CDR3 is 11 residues. The CDR3 loop is CASNREETQYF. For the CDR3, the DNA is TGTGCCAGCAACAGGGAAGAGACCCAGTACTTC.

V usage is TRBV7-9 and J usage is TRBJ2-5; a weak D match, TRBD2 (6 bases). This CDR3 contains 14 residues. CDR1 SEHNR and CDR2 FQNEAQ come from the germline V gene (reference sequence). The V and J ends lost 5 bases and 5 bases respectively, with 15 bases between them. DNA of the CDR3: TGTGCCAGCAGCCTTCTTGGGGGGTTGGAGACCCAGTACTTC. Its translation: CASSLLGGLETQYF. Based on the CDR3 plus reference TRBV7-9 and TRBJ2-5, the full variable domain is DTGVSQNPRHKITKRGQNVTFRCDPISEHNRLYWYRQTLGQGPEFLTYFQNEAQLEKSRLLSDRFSAERPKGSFSTLEIQRTEQGDSAMYLCASSLLGGLETQYFGPGTRLLVL.

The chain combines TRBV4-1 with TRBJ2-7; 9 nucleotides line up with TRBD1. The CDR3 covers 16 residues. Looked up from germline, CDR1 is MGHRA and CDR2 is YSYEKL. J was trimmed by 5 bases and V by 2 bases; bases with no gene match: 10. The CDR3 loop reads CASSQRAGTGYNEQYF. CDR3 DNA: TGCGCCAGCAGCCAACGAGCCGGGACAGGGTACAACGAGCAGTACTTC.

The chain uses TRBV30 and TRBJ2-5, with D perhaps matching TRBD1 (6 bases). Germline V CDR1 and CDR2: GTSNPN, SVGIG (reference sequence). The CDR3 contains 13 residues. Trimming stripped 0 bases from V and 6 bases from J, with 11 bases between. In DNA form, the CDR3 reads TGTGCCTGGAGTGTACAGGGTGTGAAGACCCAGTACTTC. Its translation is CAWSVQGVKTQYF.

The chain links TRBV9 to TRBJ2-5; TRBD2 agrees at 8 bases. This CDR3 is built from 16 residues. V lost 0 bases, J lost 4 bases, and 8 bases stayed unmatched. CDR1 is SGDLS and CDR2 is YYNGEE in the germline V gene. The CDR3 nucleotides read TGTGCCAGCAGCGTAGAACTGGCGGGAGGAAGAGAGACCCAGTACTTC. This translates into CASSVELAGGRETQYF.

The J gene is TRBJ1-6, the V gene TRBV24-1; D is undetermined. The germline CDR1 and CDR2 sequences are KGHDR and SFDVKD. CDR3 size: 13 residues. V was shortened by 5 bases and J by 7 bases, with 8 bases between the two germline ends. Written as DNA, the CDR3 is TGTGCCACCAGTGCTGAGGGCAATTCACCCCTCCACTTT. It yields the protein CATSAEGNSPLHF.

The gene calls are TRBV6-2 or TRBV6-3 and TRBJ2-7, with 7 bases that match TRBD1. Germline CDR1 MNHEY, CDR2 SVGEGT. The CDR3 has 15 amino acids. V was clipped by 2 bases and J by 2 bases; unmatched bases: 6. The CDR3 bases are TGTGCCAGCAGTTACGACCCCGGGACAGCCTACGAGCAGTACTTC. It codes for CASSYDPGTAYEQYF.

The chain joins TRBV5-1 to TRBJ2-7, with 8 positions matching TRBD2. The CDR3 loop spans 16 amino acids. The germline gives CDR1 SGHRS, CDR2 YFSETQ. V dropped 1 base and J dropped 4; count of bases not matched to a gene: 10. This CDR3 is CASSLSPSGSGYEQYF. The CDR3 DNA sequence: TGCGCCAGCAGCTTGAGCCCGAGCGGGAGTGGGTACGAGCAGTACTTC. Filled out from reference TRBV5-1 and TRBJ2-7, the complete variable domain reads KAGVTQTPRYLIKTRGQQVTLSCSPISGHRSVSWYQQTPGQGLQFLFEYFSETQRNKGNFPGRFSGRQFSNSRSEMNVSTLELGDSALYLCASSLSPSGSGYEQYFGPGTRLTVT.

The rearrangement uses TRBV28 and TRBJ1-2; maybe TRBD1 (6 bases). The CDR3 is 14 amino acids. V lost 7 bases, J lost 4 bases, and 16 bases lay in between. The germline V gene encodes CDR1 MDHEN and CDR2 SYDVKM. Here the CDR3 reads CASNGDRNVYGYTF. Here the CDR3 DNA reads TGTGCCAGCAACGGCGACAGGAATGTCTATGGCTACACCTTC.

In its sample, this clone was seen once. The CDR3 spells CASSLSQSTDTQYF. The CDR3 DNA is TGTGCCAGCAGTTTATCACAGTCCACAGATACGCAGTATTTT. This chain joins TRBV28 and TRBJ2-3; the D is unclear. This CDR3 is built from 14 residues. Trimming stripped 1 base from V and 2 bases from J, with 7 bases between. CDR1 and CDR2 from the germline V gene are MDHEN and SYDVKM. Full variable domain (outside the CDR3, taken from reference TRBV28 and TRBJ2-3): DVKVTQSSRYLVKRTGEKVFLECVQDMDHENMFWYRQDPGLGLRLIYFSYDVKMKEKGDIPEGYSVSREKKERFSLILESASTNQTSMYLCASSLSQSTDTQYFGPGTRLTVL.